This T cell receptor (beta chain) is from a study of beta chain features in type 1 diabetes. Study-level findings and limits: All four CD4+ subsets from Type 1 diabetes patients carried moderately but significantly shorter TCRB CDR3s. Naive, central memory and Treg TCRB repertoires appeared more alike in patients than in healthy donors.

Expressed TCRB transcripts were sequenced because the entire RNA isolate underwent reverse transcription. TCRdb keeps only in-frame clones here, not all; method: immunoSEQ multiplex PCR. Among more than 250,000 clones listed, roughly an eighth were seen once. This clone was detected a few times. As yet, its antigen is unknown. This CDR3 has 14 amino acids. V was clipped by 5 bases and J by 0 bases; unmatched bases: 3. Germline V gene sequence: CDR1 SGHTA, CDR2 FQGTGA. Specimen: naive CD4+ T cells from blood. The chain has TRBV7-3 and TRBJ1-2, with 7 nucleotides matching TRBD1. This receptor was obtained from a man under 40 with type 1 diabetes. This CDR3 is CASSQGTANYGYTF. In nucleotides, the CDR3 is TGTGCCAGCAGCCAAGGGACAGCTAACTATGGCTACACCTTC.